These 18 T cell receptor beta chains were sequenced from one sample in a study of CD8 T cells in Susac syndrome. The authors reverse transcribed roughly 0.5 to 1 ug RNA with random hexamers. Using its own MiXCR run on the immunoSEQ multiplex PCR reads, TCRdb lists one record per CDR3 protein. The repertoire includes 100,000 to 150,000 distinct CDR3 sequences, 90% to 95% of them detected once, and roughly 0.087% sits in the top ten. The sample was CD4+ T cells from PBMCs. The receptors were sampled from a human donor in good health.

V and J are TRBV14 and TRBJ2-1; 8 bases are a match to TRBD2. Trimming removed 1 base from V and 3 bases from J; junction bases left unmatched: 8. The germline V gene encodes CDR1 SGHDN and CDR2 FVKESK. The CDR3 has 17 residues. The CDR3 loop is CASSQVKREKGYNEQFF. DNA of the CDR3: TGTGCCAGCAGCCAAGTCAAGCGGGAGAAAGGCTACAATGAGCAGTTCTTC.

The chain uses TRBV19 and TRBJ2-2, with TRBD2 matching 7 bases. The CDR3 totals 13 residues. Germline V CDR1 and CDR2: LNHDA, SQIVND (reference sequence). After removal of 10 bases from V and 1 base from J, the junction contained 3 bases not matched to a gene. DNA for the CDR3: TGTGCCACCCCTAGCGGGAACACCGGGGAGCTGTTTTTT. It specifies CATPSGNTGELFF.

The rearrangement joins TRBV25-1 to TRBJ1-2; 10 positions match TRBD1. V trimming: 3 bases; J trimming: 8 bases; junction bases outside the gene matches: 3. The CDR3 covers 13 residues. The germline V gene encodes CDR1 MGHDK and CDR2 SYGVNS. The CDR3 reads CASSDGQGGGYTF. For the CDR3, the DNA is TGTGCCAGCAGTGATGGACAGGGGGGCGGCTACACCTTC.

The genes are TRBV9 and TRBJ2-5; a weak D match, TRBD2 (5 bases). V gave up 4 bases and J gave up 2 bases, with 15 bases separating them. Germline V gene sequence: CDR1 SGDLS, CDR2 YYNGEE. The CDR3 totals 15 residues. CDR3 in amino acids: CASSTPGLLQETQYF. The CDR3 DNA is TGTGCCAGCAGCACCCCTGGACTCCTGCAAGAGACCCAGTACTTC. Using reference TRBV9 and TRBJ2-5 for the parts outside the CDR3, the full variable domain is DSGVTQTPKHLITATGQRVTLRCSPRSGDLSVYWYQQSLDQGLQFLIQYYNGEERAKGNILERFSAQQFPDLHSELNLSSLELGDSALYFCASSTPGLLQETQYFGPGTRLLVL.

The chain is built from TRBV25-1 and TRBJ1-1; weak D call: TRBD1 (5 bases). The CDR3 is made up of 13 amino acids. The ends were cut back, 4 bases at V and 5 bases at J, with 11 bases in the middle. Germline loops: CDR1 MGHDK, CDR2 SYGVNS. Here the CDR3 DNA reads TGTGCCAGCAGTGTTGGGGCGGCTACTGAAGCTTTCTTT. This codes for CASSVGAATEAFF. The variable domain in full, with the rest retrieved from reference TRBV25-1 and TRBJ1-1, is EADIYQTPRYLVIGTGKKITLECSQTMGHDKMYWYQQDPGMELHLIHYSYGVNSTEKGDLSSESTVSRIRTEHFPLTLESARPSHTSQYLCASSVGAATEAFFGQGTRLTVV.

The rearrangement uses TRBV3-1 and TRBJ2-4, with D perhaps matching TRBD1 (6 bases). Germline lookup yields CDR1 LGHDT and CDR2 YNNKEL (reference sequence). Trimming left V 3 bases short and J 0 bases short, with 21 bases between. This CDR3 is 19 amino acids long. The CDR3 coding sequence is TGTGCCAGCAGCCAGCCCCTTAGGAGGACAGTCCGAGCCAAAAACATTCAGTACTTC. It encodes CASSQPLRRTVRAKNIQYF.

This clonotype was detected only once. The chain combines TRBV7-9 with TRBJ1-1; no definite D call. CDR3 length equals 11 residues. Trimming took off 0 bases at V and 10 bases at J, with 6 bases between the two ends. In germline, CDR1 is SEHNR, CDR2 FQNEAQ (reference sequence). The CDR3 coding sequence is TGTGCCAGCAGCTTAGCGCGGATAGCTTTCTTT. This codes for CASSLARIAFF.

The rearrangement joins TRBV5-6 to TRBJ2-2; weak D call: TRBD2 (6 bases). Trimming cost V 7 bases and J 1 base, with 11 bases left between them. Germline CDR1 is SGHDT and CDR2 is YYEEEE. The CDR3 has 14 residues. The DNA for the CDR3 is TGTGCCAGCTCCCTAGCGCAGAACACCGGGGAGCTGTTTTTT. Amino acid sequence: CASSLAQNTGELFF.

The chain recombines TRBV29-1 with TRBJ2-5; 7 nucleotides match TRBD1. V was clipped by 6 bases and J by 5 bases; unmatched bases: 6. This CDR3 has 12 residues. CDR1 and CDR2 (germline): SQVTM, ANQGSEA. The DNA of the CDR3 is TGCAGCGTCTCCCAGGGGGACGAGACCCAGTACTTC. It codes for CSVSQGDETQYF.

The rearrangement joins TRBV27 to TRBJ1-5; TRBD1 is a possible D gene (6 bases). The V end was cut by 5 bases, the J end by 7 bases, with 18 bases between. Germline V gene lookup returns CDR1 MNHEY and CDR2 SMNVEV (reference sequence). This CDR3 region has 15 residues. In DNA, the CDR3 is TGTGCCAGCAGTCCGGGGAGGGGGGCCCGGCAGCCCCAGCATTTT. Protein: CASSPGRGARQPQHF.

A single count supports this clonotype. The CDR3 sequence is CASSYGGTSEETQYF. Written as DNA, the CDR3 is TGTGCCAGCAGTTACGGGGGGACTAGCGAAGAGACCCAGTACTTC. V usage is TRBV6-2 or TRBV6-3 and J usage is TRBJ2-5, with 10 nucleotides matching TRBD2. The V segment lost 2 bases and the J segment 3 bases; nucleotides outside the gene matches: 3. This CDR3 has 15 amino acids. Looked up from germline, CDR1 is MNHEY and CDR2 is SVGEGT.

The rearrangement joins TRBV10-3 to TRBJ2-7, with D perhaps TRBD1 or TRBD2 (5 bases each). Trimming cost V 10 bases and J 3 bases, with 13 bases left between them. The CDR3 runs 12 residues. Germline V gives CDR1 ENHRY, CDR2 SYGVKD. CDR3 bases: TGTGCCACCGGCCCGGGGCGCTACGAGCAGTACTTC. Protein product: CATGPGRYEQYF.

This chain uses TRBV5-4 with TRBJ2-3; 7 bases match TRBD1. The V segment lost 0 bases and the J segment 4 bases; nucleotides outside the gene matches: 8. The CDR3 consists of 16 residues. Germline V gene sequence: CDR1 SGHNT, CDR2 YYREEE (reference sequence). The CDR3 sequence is CASSLAPGGKSDTQYF. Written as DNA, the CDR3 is TGTGCCAGCAGCTTGGCCCCAGGGGGTAAATCAGATACGCAGTATTTT.

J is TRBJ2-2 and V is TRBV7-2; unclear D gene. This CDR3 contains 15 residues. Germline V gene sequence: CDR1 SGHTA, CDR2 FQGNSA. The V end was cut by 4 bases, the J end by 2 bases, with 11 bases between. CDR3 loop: CASSSSSQNTGELFF. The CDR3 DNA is TGTGCCAGCAGCTCGAGTAGTCAAAACACCGGGGAGCTGTTTTTT.

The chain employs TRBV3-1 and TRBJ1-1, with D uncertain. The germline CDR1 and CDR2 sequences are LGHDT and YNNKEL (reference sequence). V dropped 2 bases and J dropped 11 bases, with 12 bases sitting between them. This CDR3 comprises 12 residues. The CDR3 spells CASSQRETKAFF. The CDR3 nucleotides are TGTGCCAGCAGCCAAAGGGAGACCAAGGCTTTCTTT.

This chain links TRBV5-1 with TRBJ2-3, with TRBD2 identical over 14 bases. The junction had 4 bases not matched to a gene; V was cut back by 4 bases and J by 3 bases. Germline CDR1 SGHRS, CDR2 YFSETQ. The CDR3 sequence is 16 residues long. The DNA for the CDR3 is TGCGCCAGCAGCCCTCGGACTAGCGGGAGGACAGATACGCAGTATTTT. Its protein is CASSPRTSGRTDTQYF.

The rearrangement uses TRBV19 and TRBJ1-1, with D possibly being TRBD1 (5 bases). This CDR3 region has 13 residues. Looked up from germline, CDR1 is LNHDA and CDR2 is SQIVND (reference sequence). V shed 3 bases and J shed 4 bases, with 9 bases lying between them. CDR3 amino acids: CASSMAGRTEAFF. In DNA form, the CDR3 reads TGTGCCAGTAGTATGGCGGGGCGCACTGAAGCTTTCTTT.

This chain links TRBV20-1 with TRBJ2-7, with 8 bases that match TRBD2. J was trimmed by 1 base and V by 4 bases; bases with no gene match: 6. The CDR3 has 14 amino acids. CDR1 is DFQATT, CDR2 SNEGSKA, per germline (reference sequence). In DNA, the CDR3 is TGCAGTGCTAACGGCGGCGGGAGGTCCTACGAGCAGTACTTC. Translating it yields CSANGGGRSYEQYF.